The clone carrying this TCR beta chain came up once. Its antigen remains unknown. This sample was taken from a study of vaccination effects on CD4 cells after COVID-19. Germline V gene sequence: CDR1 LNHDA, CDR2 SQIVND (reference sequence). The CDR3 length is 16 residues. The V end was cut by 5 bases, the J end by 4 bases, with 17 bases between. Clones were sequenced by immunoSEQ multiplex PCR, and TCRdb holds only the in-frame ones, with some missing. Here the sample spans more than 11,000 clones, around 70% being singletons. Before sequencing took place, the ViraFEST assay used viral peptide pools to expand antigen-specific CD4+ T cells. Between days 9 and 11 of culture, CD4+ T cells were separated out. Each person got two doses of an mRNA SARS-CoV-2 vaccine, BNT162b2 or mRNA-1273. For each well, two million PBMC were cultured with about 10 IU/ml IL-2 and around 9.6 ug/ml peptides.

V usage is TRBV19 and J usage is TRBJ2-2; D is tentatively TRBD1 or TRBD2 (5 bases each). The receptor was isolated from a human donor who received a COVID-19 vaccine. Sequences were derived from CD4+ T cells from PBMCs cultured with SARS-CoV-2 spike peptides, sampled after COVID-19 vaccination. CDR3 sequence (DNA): TGTGCCAGTAGTCGGCTCCGGGACGGATCCACCGGGGAGCTGTTTTTT. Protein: CASSRLRDGSTGELFF.